The clone carrying this T cell receptor (beta chain) was seen just once. Repertoires were generated with immunoSEQ multiplex PCR, while TCRdb's copy carries only in-frame clones and drops some. This table has 30,000 to 45,000 clones, 65% to 85% appearing once. The CDR3 sequence is 14 residues long. CDR1 is SGHVS, CDR2 FQNEAQ, per germline. Trimming left V 5 bases short and J 0 bases short, with 8 bases between. This record comes from a study of PD-1 blockade in mismatch repair-deficient tumors. This TCR was sampled from an adult with mismatch repair-deficient cancer. This chain connects TRBV7-8 to TRBJ2-1; D is perhaps TRBD2 (5 bases). This specimen consisted of PBMCs, obtained 38 to 40 weeks after starting pembrolizumab. The CDR3: CASSTGSSYNEQFF. DNA of the CDR3: TGTGCCAGCAGCACGGGAAGCTCCTACAATGAGCAGTTCTTC.